This record looks at one T cell receptor beta chain sequence and its context. Its antigen is not known. The data derive from a study of CD8 T cells in ankylosing spondylitis. General study findings and limits: Researchers report that disease-linked clones proved CD8+ and relatively rare in peripheral blood. Earlier studies detected some motif variants in reactive arthritis synovial fluid and blood.

The germline V gene encodes CDR1 SEHNR and CDR2 FQNEAQ (reference sequence). The CDR3 has 15 residues. V was pared by 4 bases and J by 5 bases, with 17 bases between. As the method for making TCR beta libraries, quantitative 5'-RACE with molecular barcodes was used. Each CDR3 protein is one row after TCRdb ran MiXCR on the 5' RACE reads. This sample has about 230,000 distinct CDR3 sequences, with 7% to 10% found just once. This TCR derives from a female donor with ankylosing spondylitis or in good health (not recorded which). The sequenced sample consisted of blood, either unsorted or a sorted T cell fraction (not recorded which). This chain uses TRBV7-9 with TRBJ2-5, with a weak D call TRBD1 (5 bases). CDR3 nucleotides: TGTGCCAGCAGCTACCTCCCGGGCAGGGCCGAGACCCAGTACTTC. This translates into CASSYLPGRAETQYF.